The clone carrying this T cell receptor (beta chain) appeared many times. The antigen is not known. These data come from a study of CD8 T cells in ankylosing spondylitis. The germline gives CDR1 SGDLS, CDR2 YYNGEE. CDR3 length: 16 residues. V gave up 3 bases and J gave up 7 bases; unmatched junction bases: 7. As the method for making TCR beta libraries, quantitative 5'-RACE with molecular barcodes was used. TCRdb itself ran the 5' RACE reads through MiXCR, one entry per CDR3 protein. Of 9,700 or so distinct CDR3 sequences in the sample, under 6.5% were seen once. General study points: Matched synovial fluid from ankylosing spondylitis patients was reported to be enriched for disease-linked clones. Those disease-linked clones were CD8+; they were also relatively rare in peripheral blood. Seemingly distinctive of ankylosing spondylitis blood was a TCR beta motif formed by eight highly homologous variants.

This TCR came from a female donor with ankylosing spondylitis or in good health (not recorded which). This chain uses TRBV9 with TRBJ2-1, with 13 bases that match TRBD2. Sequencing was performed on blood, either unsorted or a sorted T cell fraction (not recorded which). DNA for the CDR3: TGTGCCAGCAGCGAACTAGCGGGGGGGCCTGGTAATGAGCAGTTCTTC. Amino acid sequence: CASSELAGGPGNEQFF.